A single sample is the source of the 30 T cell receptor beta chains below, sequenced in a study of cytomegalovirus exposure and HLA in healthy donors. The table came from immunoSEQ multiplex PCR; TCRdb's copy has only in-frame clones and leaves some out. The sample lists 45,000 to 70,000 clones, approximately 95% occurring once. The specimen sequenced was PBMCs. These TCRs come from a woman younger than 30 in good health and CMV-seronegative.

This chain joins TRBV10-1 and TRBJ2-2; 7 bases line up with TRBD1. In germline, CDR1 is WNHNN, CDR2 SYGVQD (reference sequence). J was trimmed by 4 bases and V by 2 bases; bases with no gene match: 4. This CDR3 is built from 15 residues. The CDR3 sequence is CASSETGTATGELFF. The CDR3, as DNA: TGCGCCAGCAGTGAGACCGGGACAGCCACCGGGGAGCTGTTTTTT.

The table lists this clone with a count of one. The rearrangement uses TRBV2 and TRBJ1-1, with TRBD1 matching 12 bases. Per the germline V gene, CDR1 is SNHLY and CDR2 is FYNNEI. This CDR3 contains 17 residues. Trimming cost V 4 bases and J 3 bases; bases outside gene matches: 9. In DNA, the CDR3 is TGTGCCAGCAGTGGGGACAGGGGGCGCGAATGGGACACTGAAGCTTTCTTT. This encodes CASSGDRGREWDTEAFF.

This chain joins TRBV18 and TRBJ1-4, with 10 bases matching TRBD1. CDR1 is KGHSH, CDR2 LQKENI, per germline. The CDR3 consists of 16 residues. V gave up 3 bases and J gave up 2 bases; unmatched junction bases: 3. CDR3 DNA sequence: TGTGCCAGCTCACCGGGACAGGGGTGGACTAATGAAAAACTGTTTTTT. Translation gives CASSPGQGWTNEKLFF.

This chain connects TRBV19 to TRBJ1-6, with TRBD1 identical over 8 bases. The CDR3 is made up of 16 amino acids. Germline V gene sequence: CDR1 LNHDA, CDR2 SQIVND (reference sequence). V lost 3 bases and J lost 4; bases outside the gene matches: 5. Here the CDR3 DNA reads TGTGCCAGTAGTATGATTAGGACAGGGTATAATTCACCCCTCCACTTT. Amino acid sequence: CASSMIRTGYNSPLHF.

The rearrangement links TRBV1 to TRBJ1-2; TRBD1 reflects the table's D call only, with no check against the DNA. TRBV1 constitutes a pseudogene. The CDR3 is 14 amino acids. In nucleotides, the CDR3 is TGCACCAGCCGCGTCCAGGGGTTCAACTATGGCTACACCTTC. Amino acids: CTSRVQGFNYGYTF.

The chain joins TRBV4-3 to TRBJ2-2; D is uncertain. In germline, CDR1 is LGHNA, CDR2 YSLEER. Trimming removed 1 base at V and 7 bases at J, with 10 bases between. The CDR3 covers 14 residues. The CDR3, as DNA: TGCGCCAGCAGCCAAGGAACCCGGTTCGGGGAGCTGTTTTTT. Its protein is CASSQGTRFGELFF.

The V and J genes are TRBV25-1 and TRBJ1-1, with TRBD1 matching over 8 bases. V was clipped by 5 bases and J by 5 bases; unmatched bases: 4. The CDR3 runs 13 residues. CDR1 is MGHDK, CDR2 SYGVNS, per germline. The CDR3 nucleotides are TGTGCCAGCAGTCGACAGGGGAGAACTGAAGCTTTCTTT. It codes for CASSRQGRTEAFF.

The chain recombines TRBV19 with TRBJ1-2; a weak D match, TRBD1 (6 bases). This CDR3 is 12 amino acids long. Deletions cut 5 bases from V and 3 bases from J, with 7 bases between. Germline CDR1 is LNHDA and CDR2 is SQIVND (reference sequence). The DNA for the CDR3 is TGTGCCAGTAGTCAGGGGTACTATGGCTACACCTTC. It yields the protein CASSQGYYGYTF.

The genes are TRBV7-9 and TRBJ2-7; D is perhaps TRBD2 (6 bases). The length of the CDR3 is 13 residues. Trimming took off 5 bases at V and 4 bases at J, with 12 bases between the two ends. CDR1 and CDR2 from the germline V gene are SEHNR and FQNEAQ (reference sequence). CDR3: CASSPTGEYEQYV. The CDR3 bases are TGTGCCAGCAGCCCCACGGGGGAGTACGAGCAGTACGTC.

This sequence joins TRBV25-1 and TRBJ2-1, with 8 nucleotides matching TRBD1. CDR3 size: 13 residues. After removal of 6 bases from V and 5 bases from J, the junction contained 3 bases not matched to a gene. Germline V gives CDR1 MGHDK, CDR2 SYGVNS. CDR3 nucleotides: TGTGCCAGCAGAGGACAGGGAGACAATGAGCAGTTCTTC. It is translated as CASRGQGDNEQFF.

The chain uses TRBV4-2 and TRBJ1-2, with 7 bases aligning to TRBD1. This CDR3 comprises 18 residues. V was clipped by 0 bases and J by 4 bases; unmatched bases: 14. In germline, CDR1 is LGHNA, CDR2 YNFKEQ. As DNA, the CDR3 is TGTGCCAGCAGCCAAGATCCGATCATACAGGGGTGGGGCTATGGCTACACCTTC. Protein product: CASSQDPIIQGWGYGYTF.

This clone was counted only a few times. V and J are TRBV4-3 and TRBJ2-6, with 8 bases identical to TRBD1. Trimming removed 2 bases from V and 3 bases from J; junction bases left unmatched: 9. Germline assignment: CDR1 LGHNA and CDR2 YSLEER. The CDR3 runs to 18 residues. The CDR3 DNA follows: TGCGCCAGCAGCCAATTACAGGGGGGCGAGCGTGGGGCCAACGTCCTGACTTTC. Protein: CASSQLQGGERGANVLTF.

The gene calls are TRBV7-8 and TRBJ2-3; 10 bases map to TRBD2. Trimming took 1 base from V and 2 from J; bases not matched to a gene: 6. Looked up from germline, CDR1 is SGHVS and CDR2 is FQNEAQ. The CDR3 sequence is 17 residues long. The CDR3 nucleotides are TGTGCCAGCAGCTTAGGTCAAACTAGCGGGGTCACAGATACGCAGTATTTT. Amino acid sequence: CASSLGQTSGVTDTQYF.

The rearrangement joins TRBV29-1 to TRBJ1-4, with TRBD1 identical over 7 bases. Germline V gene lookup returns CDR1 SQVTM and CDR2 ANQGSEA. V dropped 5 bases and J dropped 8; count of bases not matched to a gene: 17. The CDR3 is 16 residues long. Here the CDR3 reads CSVIPVRGGGNEKLFF. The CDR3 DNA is TGCAGCGTTATCCCTGTCCGAGGGGGCGGGAACGAAAAACTGTTTTTT.

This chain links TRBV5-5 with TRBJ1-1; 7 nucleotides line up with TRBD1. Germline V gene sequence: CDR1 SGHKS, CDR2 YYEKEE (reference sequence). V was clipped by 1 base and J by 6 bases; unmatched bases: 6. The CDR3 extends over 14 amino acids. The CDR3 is CASSLPAGGSEAFF. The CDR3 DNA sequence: TGTGCCAGCAGCTTGCCGGCAGGGGGTTCTGAAGCTTTCTTT.

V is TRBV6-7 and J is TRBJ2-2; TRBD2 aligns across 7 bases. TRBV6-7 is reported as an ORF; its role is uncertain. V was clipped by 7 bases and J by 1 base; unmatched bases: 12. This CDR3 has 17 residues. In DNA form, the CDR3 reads TGTGCCAGCATATCCCGAGCGGGGATTATGAACACCGGGGAGCTGTTTTTT. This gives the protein CASISRAGIMNTGELFF.

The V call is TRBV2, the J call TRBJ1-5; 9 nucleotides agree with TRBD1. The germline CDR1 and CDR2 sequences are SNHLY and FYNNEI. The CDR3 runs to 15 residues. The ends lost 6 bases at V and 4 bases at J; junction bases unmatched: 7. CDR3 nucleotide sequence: TGTGCCAGCAGGCAGGACAGGGGCGGGAATCAGCCCCAGCATTTT. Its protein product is CASRQDRGGNQPQHF.

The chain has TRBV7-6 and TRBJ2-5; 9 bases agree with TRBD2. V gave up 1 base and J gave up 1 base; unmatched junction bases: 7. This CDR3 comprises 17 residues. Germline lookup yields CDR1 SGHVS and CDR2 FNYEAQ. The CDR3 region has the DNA TGTGCCAGCAGCTTAGGAGTAGCGGGGGTGATCCAAGAGACCCAGTACTTC. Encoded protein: CASSLGVAGVIQETQYF.

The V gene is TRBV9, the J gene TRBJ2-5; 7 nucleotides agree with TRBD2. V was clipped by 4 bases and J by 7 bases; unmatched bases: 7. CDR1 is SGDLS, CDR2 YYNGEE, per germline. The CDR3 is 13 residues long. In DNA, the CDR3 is TGTGCCAGCAGCCCCCCAACGGGGGGGACCCAGTACTTC. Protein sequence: CASSPPTGGTQYF. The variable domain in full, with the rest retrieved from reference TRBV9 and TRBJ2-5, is DSGVTQTPKHLITATGQRVTLRCSPRSGDLSVYWYQQSLDQGLQFLIQYYNGEERAKGNILERFSAQQFPDLHSELNLSSLELGDSALYFCASSPPTGGTQYFGPGTRLLVL.

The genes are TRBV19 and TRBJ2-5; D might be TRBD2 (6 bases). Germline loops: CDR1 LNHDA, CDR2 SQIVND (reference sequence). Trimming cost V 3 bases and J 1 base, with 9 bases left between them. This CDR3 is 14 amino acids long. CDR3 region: CASSMGGVQETQYF. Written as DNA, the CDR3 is TGTGCCAGTAGTATGGGGGGAGTCCAAGAGACCCAGTACTTC.

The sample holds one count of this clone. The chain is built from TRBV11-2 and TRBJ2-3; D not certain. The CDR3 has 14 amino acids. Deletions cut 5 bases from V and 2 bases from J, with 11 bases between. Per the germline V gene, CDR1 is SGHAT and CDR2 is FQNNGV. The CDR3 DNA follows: TGTGCCAGCAGCCGAATACAAATCACAGATACGCAGTATTTT. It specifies CASSRIQITDTQYF. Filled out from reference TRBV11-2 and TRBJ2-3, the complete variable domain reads EAGVAQSPRYKIIEKRQSVAFWCNPISGHATLYWYQQILGQGPKLLIQFQNNGVVDDSQLPKDRFSAERLKGVDSTLKIQPAKLEDSAVYLCASSRIQITDTQYFGPGTRLTVL.

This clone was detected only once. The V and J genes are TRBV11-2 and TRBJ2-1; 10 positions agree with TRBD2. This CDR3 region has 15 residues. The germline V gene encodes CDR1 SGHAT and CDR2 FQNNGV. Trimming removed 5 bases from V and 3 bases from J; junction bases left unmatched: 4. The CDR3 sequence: CASSPTSGYYNEQFF. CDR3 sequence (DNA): TGTGCCAGCAGCCCGACTAGCGGGTACTACAATGAGCAGTTCTTC.

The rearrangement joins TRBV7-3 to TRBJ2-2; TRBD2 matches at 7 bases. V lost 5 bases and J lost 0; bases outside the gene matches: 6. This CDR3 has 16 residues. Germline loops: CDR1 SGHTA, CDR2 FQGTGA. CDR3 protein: CASSPPGTTNTGELFF. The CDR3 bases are TGTGCCAGCAGCCCACCTGGGACTACGAACACCGGGGAGCTGTTTTTT.

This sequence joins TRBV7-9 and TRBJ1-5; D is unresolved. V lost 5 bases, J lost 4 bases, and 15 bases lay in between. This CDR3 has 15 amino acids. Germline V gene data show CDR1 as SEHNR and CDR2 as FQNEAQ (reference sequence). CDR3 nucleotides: TGTGCCAGCAGCACCTCCCGGGAACCGAATCAGCCCCAGCATTTT. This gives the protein CASSTSREPNQPQHF.

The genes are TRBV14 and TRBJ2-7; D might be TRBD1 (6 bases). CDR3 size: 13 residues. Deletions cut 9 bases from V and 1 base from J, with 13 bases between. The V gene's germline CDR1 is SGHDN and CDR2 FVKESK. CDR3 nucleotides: TGTGCCAGAAGGGGGAGCCCATCCTACGAGCAGTACGTC. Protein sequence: CARRGSPSYEQYV.

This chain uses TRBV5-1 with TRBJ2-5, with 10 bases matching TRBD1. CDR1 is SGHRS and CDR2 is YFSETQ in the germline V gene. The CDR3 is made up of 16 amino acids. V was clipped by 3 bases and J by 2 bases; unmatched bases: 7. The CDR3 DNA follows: TGCGCCAGCAGCTGGGGGGACAGGGGCCCTCAAGAGACCCAGTACTTC. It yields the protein CASSWGDRGPQETQYF.

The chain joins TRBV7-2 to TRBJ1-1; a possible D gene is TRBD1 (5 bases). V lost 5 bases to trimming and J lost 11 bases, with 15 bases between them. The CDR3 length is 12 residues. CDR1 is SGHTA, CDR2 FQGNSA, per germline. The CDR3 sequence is CASSRAGGDAFF. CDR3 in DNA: TGTGCCAGCAGCCGGGCGGGGGGGGATGCTTTCTTT.

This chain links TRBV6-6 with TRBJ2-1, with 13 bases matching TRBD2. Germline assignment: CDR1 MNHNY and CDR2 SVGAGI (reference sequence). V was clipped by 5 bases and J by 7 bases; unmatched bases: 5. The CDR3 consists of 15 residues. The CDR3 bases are TGTGCCAGCAGTGCCGGGACTAGCGGGAAAAATGAGCAGTTCTTC. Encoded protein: CASSAGTSGKNEQFF.

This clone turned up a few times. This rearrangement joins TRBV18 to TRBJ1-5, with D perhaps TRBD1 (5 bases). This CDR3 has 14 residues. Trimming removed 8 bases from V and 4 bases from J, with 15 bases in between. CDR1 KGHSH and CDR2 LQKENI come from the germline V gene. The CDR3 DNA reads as TGTGCCAGCACATCGGGGGGGTCTAATCAGCCCCAGCATTTT. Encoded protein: CASTSGGSNQPQHF. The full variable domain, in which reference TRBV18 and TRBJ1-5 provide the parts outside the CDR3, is NAGVMQNPRHLVRRRGQEARLRCSPMKGHSHVYWYRQLPEEGLKFMVYLQKENIIDESGMPKERFSAEFPKEGPSILRIQQVVRGDSAAYFCASTSGGSNQPQHFGDGTRLSIL.

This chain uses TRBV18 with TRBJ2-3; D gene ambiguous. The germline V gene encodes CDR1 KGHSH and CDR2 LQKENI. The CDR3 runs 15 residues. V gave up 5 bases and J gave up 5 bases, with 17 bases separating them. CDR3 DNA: TGTGCCAGCTCATTGGGCCCTCCAGGTGAAGATACGCAGTATTTT. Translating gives CASSLGPPGEDTQYF.